The rows below give T cell receptor beta chains drawn from one sample of a study of blood T cell repertoires in COVID-19. Here immunoSEQ multiplex PCR was the method, and the copy in TCRdb shows in-frame clones only, minus some. The sample includes roughly 330,000 clones, around four fifths of them seen just once. Sequenced input: peripheral blood. All receptors come from a woman aged 50 to 60 with acute or convalescent COVID-19. Both conserved end residues are part of each CDR3. A D gene is named only where the DNA matches it firmly. Not all rows give a size; the values are once, few, many and, for expanded clones, a class.

DNA	CDR3	size	V	D	J
TGCGCCAGCAGCTTGGGATACTCGGGACACGTAAAAAACATTCAGTACTTC	CASSLGYSGHVKNIQYF	.	TRBV5-1	.	TRBJ2-4
TGCGCCAGCAGCTATCTGGGACTAGCGGGGGGCCAGGACACCGGGGAGCTGTTTTTT	CASSYLGLAGGQDTGELFF	.	TRBV5-1	TRBD2	TRBJ2-2
TGTGCCAGCAGCGCGGGACTGTTCACCTACGAGCAGTACTTC	CASSAGLFTYEQYF	.	TRBV2	.	TRBJ2-7
TGTGCCAGCAGCAATCTGGGGAACAGGGCTATGGTGCCTGAAGCTTTCTTT	CASSNLGNRAMVPEAFF	.	TRBV21-1	.	TRBJ1-1
TGTGCCAGCAGTCCGACAGGTGTGAACACTGAAGCTTTCTTT	CASSPTGVNTEAFF	.	TRBV6-5	.	TRBJ1-1
TGTGCCAGCAGCAGAAGACAGGGGATAGGGCCGATTAATTCACCCCTCCACTTT	CASSRRQGIGPINSPLHF	few	TRBV21-1	.	TRBJ1-6
TGTGCCACCAGCGGTCTAGCGGGATACCCCTACAATGAGCAGTTCTTC	CATSGLAGYPYNEQFF	once	TRBV15	TRBD2	TRBJ2-1
TGTGCCAGCAGCTTAGATAGGGCGGGCGGCTACACCTTC	CASSLDRAGGYTF	few	TRBV7-2	.	TRBJ1-2
TGTGCCAGCAGCTTAGCCCCCCTCTGGCAGGCGGGGAATGAGCAGTTCTTC	CASSLAPLWQAGNEQFF	.	TRBV7-2	.	TRBJ2-1
TGTGCCATCAGTGAGTCGATAGCGGGAGGGCCGTACAATGAGCAGTTCTTC	CAISESIAGGPYNEQFF	.	TRBV10-3	TRBD2	TRBJ2-1
TGTGCCAGTACCTCCGCGGCGAGTAATGAAAAACTGTTTTTT	CASTSAASNEKLFF	.	TRBV19	.	TRBJ1-4
TGTGCCAGCAGCTCACAGGTACTCAACACTGAAGCTTTCTTT	CASSSQVLNTEAFF	once	TRBV7-2	.	TRBJ1-1
TGTGCCAGTAGCCCTGGGGCCGCGCTCGAGCAGTACTTC	CASSPGAALEQYF	few	TRBV5-4	.	TRBJ2-7